This T cell receptor (beta chain) originates from a study of vaccination and CD4 T cells after COVID-19 (dated by TCRdb to 2021 to 2024). For the study in its entirety: Convalescent patients had a positive SARS-CoV-2 result on nasal swab PCR, and of these patients, several had mild disease and one had severe disease. Six males and four females were included in the convalescent cohort, with two Hispanic individuals, seven Caucasians, two Asians and one multiracial person represented. Each participant got two doses of either the Pfizer-BioNTech BNT162b2 vaccine (n=8) or the Moderna mRNA-1273 vaccine (n=2). Post-COVID blood samples from convalescent patients were collected a median of around 100 days after diagnosis, with a range of roughly 30 to 170 days. Post-vaccine blood samples were obtained a median of approximately 74 days after the second vaccine dose, with a range of about 12 to 241 days. For stimulating the cultures, overlapping spike peptide pools were used, derived from SARS-CoV-2 as well as from the common cold coronaviruses HCoV-NL63, HCoV-OC43 and HCoV-229E. As controls, cultures received a CEFX viral epitope pool (the positive control), an HIV-1 Nef peptide pool (the negative control), or no peptide at all. In roughly nine COVID-19 convalescent patients and a handful of infection-naive healthy vaccine recipients, the spike-specific CD4+ TCR repertoire before mRNA vaccination was compared with the repertoire after mRNA vaccination.

From its cysteine to its phenylalanine, the CDR3 spans 13 amino acids. Only the CDR3 part of the read is kept: 39 bases, read in frame from the first base. The V end gives up 8 bases and the J end 3 bases, leaving 7 bases in the junction not matched to a gene. Taken with the paper, the label for treatment or condition translates to: roughly ten-day PBMC culture with coronavirus spike peptide pools or control peptides (ViraFEST assay). The ViraFEST assay was used in the study, in which antigen-specific T cells were expanded with peptide pools and expanded clonotypes were subsequently identified by TCR sequencing. The convalescent patients' positive SARS-CoV-2 PCR tests fell between March and December 2020, which was before the Alpha, Beta and Delta variants emerged in the United States. Each well held 2 million to 2.5 million PBMCs cultured with roughly 10 ug/ml peptide pools in IMDM containing around 5% human AB serum and roughly 9.3 IU/ml IL-2. Half of the culture medium was replaced with fresh IL-2-containing medium on days 3 and 7. After approximately 10 days of culture, CD4+ T cells were isolated by negative selection using the EasySep CD4+ T cell isolation kit. Ficoll-Paque Plus gradient centrifugation was used to isolate PBMCs from whole blood, and the isolated PBMCs were then either used fresh or cryopreserved at -140C. Triplicate wells were generally used for each culture condition.

For this clonotype: This receptor's antigen is unknown. No clone much larger than this one lies a single base away; base qualities are absent.

Broader findings and caveats from the paper: In convalescent patients, a median about 84% of post-vaccine SARS-CoV-2-reactive clones were detected only after vaccination, and vaccine-specific priming was suggested by this finding. Only a relatively small number of convalescent patients were included in the study, and early timepoints following natural infection were not analyzed. Of the vaccine-specific clones in convalescent patients, 304 of 307, or nearly all, reacted only to SARS-CoV-2 spike and did not cross-react with common cold coronaviruses. An increase in the median number of SARS-CoV-2-reactive clonotypes from approximately 23 after infection to roughly 38 after vaccination was observed, but the change was not found to be significant.

Library construction relied on PCR. DNA from cultured CD4+ T cells underwent TCR sequencing with the Oncomine TCR Beta short-read assay at the Johns Hopkins FTIC core. Genomic DNA was extracted from the cultured CD4+ T cells with the QIAamp micro DNA kit. Oncomine TCR Beta libraries made from cultured CD4+ T cells were pooled using unique dual indexes and sequenced on an Illumina iSeq 100. From the authors' description of their analysis: Non-productive sequences were removed, and CDR3s that did not start with C, did not end with F or W, or were shorter than 7 amino acids were discarded. The MANAFEST web application identified antigen-specific clonotypes by comparing peptide-stimulated wells against reference wells and other culture wells. Positive clones required FDR below 0.05, an odds ratio above 5, and productive frequency above 0.1% in at least two of three replicate wells. A clonotype counted as cross-reactive if it showed significant expansion both in the SARS-CoV-2 spike wells and in at least one common cold coronavirus spike condition. Similarity between CDR3 sequences was evaluated in R version 3.6.1 using Levenshtein distances (stringdist) and unrooted phylogenetic trees (ape). TCRdb passed the public sequencing reads through fastp at Q25 and MiXCR, retaining productive beta sequences. Rows matching on CDR3 protein sequence are summarized as one entry with the most common DNA and genes. TCRdb's processing, not the authors', yielded these V and J calls. Present in this sample are roughly 11,000 distinct CDR3 sequences, 64% of which were seen just once. The top ten clonotypes cover more than 13% of the sample.

The sequenced material came from CD4+ T cells from blood, cultured in vitro. The sequence was collected from a human donor who had recovered from COVID-19. The V and J segments used are TRBV5-3 and TRBJ2-7, with 8 bases in between that match TRBD1. TRBV5-3 is classed as an ORF, of uncertain function. The base sequence is TGTGCCAGCAGCCGGACAGGGAGCTACGAGCAGTACTTC. Its protein product is CASSRTGSYEQYF.